These 6 T cell receptor beta chains originate from one sample sequenced in a study of T cell responses to AZD1222 COVID-19 vaccine. The method was immunoSEQ multiplex PCR; TCRdb's version includes in-frame clones alone and lacks a portion of them. The data show more than 60,000 clones, about 90% seen once. This material consisted of peripheral blood, taken on day 0 of AZD1222 vaccination. The receptor source for this set is an adult in good health.

The table lists this clone with a few counts. This chain links TRBV1 with TRBJ1-5. TRBV1 counts as a pseudogene. This CDR3 has 20 residues. CDR3 loop: CTSSQYAYPPYPASNQPQHF. Written as DNA, the CDR3 is TGCACCAGCAGCCAATACGCCTACCCCCCTTACCCGGCTAGCAATCAGCCCCAGCATTTT.

This clone has just one count. This chain joins TRBV9 and TRBJ1-2; 7 bases agree with TRBD1. Germline V gene sequence: CDR1 SGDLS, CDR2 YYNGEE. Trimming at V came to 0 bases and at J to 4 bases, leaving 6 bases not matched to a gene. The CDR3 covers 15 residues. As DNA, the CDR3 is TGTGCCAGCAGCGTAGCGGTGACAGGGATCTATGGCTACACCTTC. It yields the protein CASSVAVTGIYGYTF.

The gene calls are TRBV7-3 and TRBJ1-2; the match to TRBD1 covers 10 bases. After removal of 2 bases from V and 6 bases from J, the junction contained 6 bases not matched to a gene. Germline loops: CDR1 SGHTA, CDR2 FQGTGA. The CDR3 spans 15 residues. Here the CDR3 DNA reads TGTGCCAGCAGCTTAGCCCCGACAGGGGGCGATGGCTACACCTTC. Translating gives CASSLAPTGGDGYTF.

This clone has just one count. The chain couples TRBV25-1 to TRBJ2-5, with a possible D match to TRBD1 (5 bases). This CDR3 has 16 amino acids. Between the trimmed V and J ends, which lost 3 bases and 1 base, there was a span of 15 bases. Germline V gene lookup returns CDR1 MGHDK and CDR2 SYGVNS. The CDR3 loop reads CASSDVLGQLQETQYF. The CDR3 bases are TGTGCCAGCAGTGATGTACTTGGACAACTCCAAGAGACCCAGTACTTC.

J is TRBJ2-3 and V is TRBV3-1 (or the pseudogene TRBV3-2); 7 nucleotides align to TRBD2. The ends lost 4 bases at V and 5 bases at J; junction bases unmatched: 12. Germline CDR1 LGHDT, CDR2 YNNKEL (reference sequence). The CDR3 consists of 16 residues. The CDR3 DNA follows: TGTGCCAGCAGCCCGTGGGAAAGCGGGGACGTAGATACGCAGTATTTT. Translating gives CASSPWESGDVDTQYF.

The CDR3 DNA reads as TGTGCCAGCAGCTTGGCTCCAGGGAACACTGAAGCTTTCTTT. Its protein is CASSLAPGNTEAFF. The rearrangement uses TRBV5-6 and TRBJ1-1; D unclear. The germline V gene has CDR1 SGHDT and CDR2 YYEEEE. The CDR3 sequence is 14 residues long. Trimming pared 0 bases from V and 1 base from J, leaving 7 bases between.